This T cell receptor beta chain was profiled in a study of blood T cell repertoires in COVID-19. In the study overall: Some COVID-19 samples were acute and others convalescent; all came from the United States, Italy and Spain. T cells, B-cell-depleted T cells, or PBMCs supplied cDNA or gDNA.

The protocol was immunoSEQ multiplex PCR, while the TCRdb copy is restricted to in-frame clones and leaves out a portion. Of around 42,000 clones listed, roughly 80% are singletons. This CDR3 is 15 amino acids long. Trimming cost V 0 bases and J 2 bases, with 11 bases left between them. CDR1 and CDR2 from the germline V gene are SGDLS and YYNGEE. Sequences were obtained from peripheral blood. The rearrangement uses TRBV9 and TRBJ2-5, with a tentative D call TRBD2 (5 bases). The clonotype was recovered from a woman between 55 and 75 years old with acute or convalescent COVID-19. The CDR3: CASSVGRGEQETQYF. CDR3 coding DNA: TGTGCCAGCAGCGTAGGACGGGGAGAACAAGAGACCCAGTACTTC.